Following are 25 T cell receptor beta chains from one sample sequenced in a study. TCRdb reprocessed the RT-PCR reads with MiXCR, giving one entry per CDR3 protein. This sample yields 650,000 to 800,000 distinct CDR3 sequences, of which approximately 15% are seen a single time; roughly 3.6% belongs to the top ten. Sequencing used memory CD4+ T cells from blood. The receptors stem from a female donor in good health, serving as a healthy control.

CDR3 nucleotide sequence: TGCAGTGCTAGAGATGGGACAGTAGGGGGCTACACCTTC. Protein product: CSARDGTVGGYTF. This chain uses TRBV20-1 with TRBJ1-2; 7 nucleotides line up with TRBD1. With V trimmed by 0 bases and J by 8 bases, 6 bases remained unmatched. This CDR3 contains 13 residues. Germline-derived CDR1 and CDR2 are DFQATT and SNEGSKA (reference sequence).

The rearrangement links TRBV7-2 to TRBJ1-3; weak D call: TRBD1 (5 bases). V dropped 5 bases and J dropped 0 bases, with 11 bases sitting between them. This CDR3 is 15 amino acids long. CDR1 and CDR2 (germline): SGHTA, FQGNSA. The CDR3 DNA follows: TGTGCCAGCAGCCCGAGGGGTTACTCTGGAAACACCATATATTTT. Translated: CASSPRGYSGNTIYF.

The table lists this clonotype with many counts. This chain links TRBV12-3 or TRBV12-4 with TRBJ1-1; 10 positions match TRBD1. The CDR3 length is 16 residues. J gave up 1 base and V 5 bases, and 7 bases lay outside the gene matches. CDR3: CASSTLTGGQNTEAFF. CDR3 coding DNA: TGTGCCAGCAGTACATTGACAGGGGGCCAGAACACTGAAGCTTTCTTT.

There are many counts of this clonotype. The genes are TRBV5-1 and TRBJ2-7, with unresolved D. Germline V lookup: CDR1 SGHRS, CDR2 YFSETQ. Trimming took off 1 base at V and 3 bases at J, with 8 bases between the two ends. This CDR3 has 13 amino acids. CDR3 in amino acids: CASSLNSDYEQYF. The CDR3 region has the DNA TGCGCCAGCAGCTTGAATTCGGACTACGAGCAGTACTTC. Filled out from reference TRBV5-1 and TRBJ2-7, the complete variable domain reads KAGVTQTPRYLIKTRGQQVTLSCSPISGHRSVSWYQQTPGQGLQFLFEYFSETQRNKGNFPGRFSGRQFSNSRSEMNVSTLELGDSALYLCASSLNSDYEQYFGPGTRLTVT.

The chain links TRBV5-1 to TRBJ2-5, with TRBD1 matching 9 bases. J gave up 1 base and V 0 bases, and 13 bases lay outside the gene matches. Germline-derived CDR1 and CDR2 are SGHRS and YFSETQ. The CDR3 loop spans 19 amino acids. The CDR3 here is CASSLEAPGQGMAQETQYF. The CDR3 region has the DNA TGCGCCAGCAGCTTGGAAGCGCCGGGACAGGGAATGGCCCAAGAGACCCAGTACTTC.

This clonotype was picked up a small number of times. The chain combines TRBV20-1 with TRBJ1-4; D is unresolved. The CDR3 covers 14 residues. Germline CDR1 reads DFQATT; CDR2 reads SNEGSKA (reference sequence). V was cut by 0 bases and J by 4 bases, with 9 bases left in between. DNA of the CDR3: TGCAGTGCTAGAGAGCTAGGCCTTAATGAAAAACTGTTTTTT. Its translation is CSARELGLNEKLFF.

The chain combines TRBV20-1 with TRBJ1-4; maybe TRBD1 (5 bases). With 5 bases removed from V and 0 bases from J, the gap between germline ends came to 10 bases. The CDR3 sequence is 14 residues long. Germline CDR1 DFQATT, CDR2 SNEGSKA (reference sequence). The CDR3: CSASQGATNEKLFF. Written as DNA, the CDR3 is TGCAGTGCTTCCCAGGGTGCAACTAATGAAAAACTGTTTTTT.

This clonotype was observed a few times. The rearrangement links TRBV7-9 to TRBJ1-5; D unclear. The V end was cut by 1 base, the J end by 1 base, with 11 bases between. Germline V CDR1 and CDR2: SEHNR, FQNEAQ (reference sequence). The CDR3 contains 16 residues. CDR3 residues: CASSLGVGGSNQPQHF. In nucleotides, the CDR3 is TGTGCCAGCAGCTTAGGGGTCGGCGGGAGCAATCAGCCCCAGCATTTT.

There are many counts of this clonotype. V gene TRBV20-1 combines with J gene TRBJ2-2; 13 bases are shared with TRBD2. The CDR3 loop spans 17 amino acids. Germline V gene data show CDR1 as DFQATT and CDR2 as SNEGSKA (reference sequence). The J segment lost 5 bases and the V segment lost 5 bases, leaving 11 bases of the junction unmatched. In nucleotides, the CDR3 is TGCAGTGCTCCTACTAGCGGGAGGGCCCTAGGAACCGGGGAGCTGTTTTTT. Translating it yields CSAPTSGRALGTGELFF.

The table lists this clonotype with many counts. This chain connects TRBV5-1 to TRBJ2-5; D gene unclear. This CDR3 has 15 residues. Germline-derived CDR1 and CDR2 are SGHRS and YFSETQ. V gave up 0 bases and J gave up 1 base, with 10 bases separating them. The CDR3 DNA reads TGCGCCAGCAGCTTGGGTGCTACGAGCCAAGAGACCCAGTACTTC. It is translated as CASSLGATSQETQYF. The full variable domain, completed using reference TRBV5-1 and TRBJ2-5, is KAGVTQTPRYLIKTRGQQVTLSCSPISGHRSVSWYQQTPGQGLQFLFEYFSETQRNKGNFPGRFSGRQFSNSRSEMNVSTLELGDSALYLCASSLGATSQETQYFGPGTRLLVL.

CDR3 region: CSAPGGNYGYTF. The CDR3 DNA follows: TGCAGTGCCCCAGGGGGCAACTATGGCTACACCTTC. The chain uses TRBV20-1 and TRBJ1-2; TRBD1 aligns across 8 bases. The length of the CDR3 is 12 residues. The J segment lost 2 bases and the V segment lost 6 bases, leaving 2 bases of the junction unmatched. In germline, CDR1 is DFQATT, CDR2 SNEGSKA (reference sequence).

The chain links TRBV6-1 to TRBJ2-5; 8 bases map to TRBD1. The germline CDR1 and CDR2 sequences are MNHNS and SASEGT. The CDR3 runs 15 residues. The ends lost 10 bases at V and 6 bases at J; junction bases unmatched: 16. The CDR3 loop is CATLWGAGGLKTQYF. The CDR3 DNA is TGTGCCACCTTATGGGGTGCAGGGGGCTTAAAGACCCAGTACTTC.

This clonotype was detected a few times. V and J are TRBV3-1 and TRBJ2-7; 7 bases are a match to TRBD2. Germline CDR1 reads LGHDT; CDR2 reads YNNKEL (reference sequence). After removal of 1 base from V and 7 bases from J, the junction contained 10 bases not matched to a gene. This CDR3 has 15 residues. Here the CDR3 DNA reads TGTGCCAGCAGCCAAGGGGGTAGTAAAGCGGGAGAGCAGTACTTC. Translated: CASSQGGSKAGEQYF.

A few counts support this clonotype. The V gene is TRBV18, the J gene TRBJ1-1; 7 nucleotides match TRBD1. CDR1 and CDR2 (germline): KGHSH, LQKENI. Trimming took 4 bases from V and 4 from J; bases not matched to a gene: 9. The CDR3 runs 15 residues. The CDR3, as DNA: TGTGCCAGCTCACTAGGAGGGGACAGCAGCACTGAAGCTTTCTTT. Translating it yields CASSLGGDSSTEAFF.

J is TRBJ1-1 and V is TRBV2; maybe TRBD1 (5 bases). The V end was cut by 6 bases, the J end by 1 base, with 9 bases between. The CDR3 has 13 amino acids. Germline V CDR1 and CDR2: SNHLY, FYNNEI. CDR3 protein: CASRLGGNTEAFF. The CDR3 DNA sequence: TGTGCCAGCAGACTCGGGGGGAACACTGAAGCTTTCTTT.

This clonotype appeared many times. The V call is TRBV28, the J call TRBJ2-5, with 9 positions matching TRBD1. In germline, CDR1 is MDHEN, CDR2 SYDVKM. The V segment lost 5 bases and the J segment 3 bases; nucleotides outside the gene matches: 7. This CDR3 has 15 residues. CDR3 bases: TGTGCCAGCAGTCCCCGCGGGACAGGGAAAGAGACCCAGTACTTC. Residues: CASSPRGTGKETQYF.

In its sample, this clonotype was seen once. The V call is TRBV5-6, the J call TRBJ1-5; 9 nucleotides agree with TRBD1. CDR1 SGHDT and CDR2 YYEEEE come from the germline V gene. This CDR3 has 16 residues. The ends lost 3 bases at V and 6 bases at J; junction bases unmatched: 10. CDR3: CASSYRPETGGQPQHF. CDR3 DNA sequence: TGTGCCAGCAGCTACCGACCCGAGACAGGGGGTCAGCCCCAGCATTTT.

This chain uses TRBV6-2 or TRBV6-3 with TRBJ2-3, with TRBD2 identical over 8 bases. The V gene's germline CDR1 is MNHEY and CDR2 SVGEGT. The CDR3 length is 15 residues. The junction had 8 bases not matched to a gene; V was cut back by 2 bases and J by 7 bases. CDR3 in DNA: TGTGCCAGCAGTTACGTCGGGACTAGGGGCCATACGCAGTATTTT. Residues: CASSYVGTRGHTQYF.

This chain connects TRBV11-2 to TRBJ2-1, with D possibly TRBD2 on 5 matching bases. V lost 5 bases to trimming and J lost 10 bases, with 12 bases between them. The length of the CDR3 is 12 residues. Germline values: CDR1 SGHAT, CDR2 FQNNGV. The CDR3 sequence is CASSPWLAEQFF. For the CDR3, the DNA is TGTGCCAGCAGCCCGTGGTTAGCGGAGCAGTTCTTC. Full variable domain (outside the CDR3, taken from reference TRBV11-2 and TRBJ2-1): EAGVAQSPRYKIIEKRQSVAFWCNPISGHATLYWYQQILGQGPKLLIQFQNNGVVDDSQLPKDRFSAERLKGVDSTLKIQPAKLEDSAVYLCASSPWLAEQFFGPGTRLTVL.

This clonotype appeared a few times. V and J are TRBV7-2 and TRBJ2-3; 14 nucleotides agree with TRBD2. After removal of 5 bases from V and 4 bases from J, the junction contained 8 bases not matched to a gene. Germline-derived CDR1 and CDR2 are SGHTA and FQGNSA. The CDR3 is 17 residues long. The CDR3 DNA follows: TGTGCCAGCAGCCAATGGGGGACTAGCGGGAGCCCAGATACGCAGTATTTT. Translation gives CASSQWGTSGSPDTQYF.

The gene calls are TRBV25-1 and TRBJ1-1, with D possibly being TRBD1 (6 bases). The germline V gene has CDR1 MGHDK and CDR2 SYGVNS. This CDR3 is built from 17 residues. The V end was cut by 7 bases, the J end by 7 bases, with 28 bases between. The CDR3 sequence: CASNHRGDPGRIGEAFF. The CDR3 DNA reads TGTGCCAGCAACCATAGGGGGGACCCAGGGCGTATCGGTGAAGCTTTCTTT. Using reference TRBV25-1 and TRBJ1-1 for the parts outside the CDR3, the full variable domain is EADIYQTPRYLVIGTGKKITLECSQTMGHDKMYWYQQDPGMELHLIHYSYGVNSTEKGDLSSESTVSRIRTEHFPLTLESARPSHTSQYLCASNHRGDPGRIGEAFFGQGTRLTVV.

This clonotype was observed many times. V and J are TRBV20-1 and TRBJ2-1; D is unclear. Trimming took 7 bases from V and 8 from J, leaving 9 bases between them. Germline V gene lookup returns CDR1 DFQATT and CDR2 SNEGSKA (reference sequence). The CDR3 extends over 10 amino acids. CDR3: CSVGEYEQFF. The CDR3 bases are TGCAGTGTCGGCGAATATGAGCAGTTCTTC.

The V call is TRBV9, the J call TRBJ1-2; 10 positions agree with TRBD1. Germline CDR1 is SGDLS and CDR2 is YYNGEE. V was pared by 3 bases and J by 3 bases, with 5 bases of the junction left unmatched. The CDR3 runs 15 residues. The CDR3 DNA sequence: TGTGCCAGCAGCGCCCGGACAGGGGGTCACTATGGCTACACCTTC. Translating gives CASSARTGGHYGYTF.

This rearrangement joins TRBV18 to TRBJ1-2; D call uncertain. With 2 bases removed from V and 4 bases from J, the gap between germline ends came to 8 bases. In germline, CDR1 is KGHSH, CDR2 LQKENI. This CDR3 comprises 13 residues. The CDR3 protein is CASSPSAGYGYTF. CDR3 sequence (DNA): TGTGCCAGCTCACCATCGGCAGGCTATGGCTACACCTTC.

This clonotype was seen a handful of times. V and J are TRBV29-1 and TRBJ2-6; a possible D gene is TRBD2 (6 bases). The ends were cut back, 4 bases at V and 2 bases at J, with 21 bases in the middle. CDR1 SQVTM and CDR2 ANQGSEA come from the germline V gene. The CDR3 sequence is 18 residues long. CDR3 coding DNA: TGCAGCGTTGGTGGGGGGAGAGGTGGTGTCACTGGGGCCAACGTCCTGACTTTC. Protein sequence: CSVGGGRGGVTGANVLTF.